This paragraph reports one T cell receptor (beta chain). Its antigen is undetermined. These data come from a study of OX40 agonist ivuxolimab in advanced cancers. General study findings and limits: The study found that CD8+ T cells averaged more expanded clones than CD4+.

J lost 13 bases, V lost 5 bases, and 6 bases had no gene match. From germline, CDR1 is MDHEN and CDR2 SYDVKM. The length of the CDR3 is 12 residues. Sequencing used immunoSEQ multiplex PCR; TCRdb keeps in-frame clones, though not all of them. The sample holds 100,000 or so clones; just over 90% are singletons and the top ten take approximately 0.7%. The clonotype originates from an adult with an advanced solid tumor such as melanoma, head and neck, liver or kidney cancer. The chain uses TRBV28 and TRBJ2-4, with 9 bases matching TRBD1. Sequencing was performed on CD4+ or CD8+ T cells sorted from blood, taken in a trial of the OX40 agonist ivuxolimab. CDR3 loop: CASSPPGQGQYF. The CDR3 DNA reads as TGTGCCAGCAGTCCACCAGGACAGGGGCAGTACTTC.